The clone carrying this TCR beta chain was counted at least ten times. The antigen remains unidentified. The data originate from a study of T-cell memory formation after mild COVID-19. Each CDR3 protein gets one entry after TCRdb re-called the 5' RACE reads with MiXCR. The sample carries almost 550,000 distinct CDR3 sequences, roughly 22% recorded once. The J segment lost 5 bases and the V segment lost 0 bases, leaving 5 bases of the junction unmatched. The CDR3 spans 16 residues. The V gene's germline CDR1 is LGHDT and CDR2 YNNKEL (reference sequence). Overall study results and limits: Cross-reactive memory appears to have joined, as suggested by some responding clones showing up in pre-infection memory.

Input material: PBMCs or a T cell subset sorted from them (not recorded which). V usage is TRBV3-1 and J usage is TRBJ2-7, with TRBD1 identical over 12 bases. The source is an adult woman who had mild COVID-19 (a few samples of this study predate the infection). Cell type and time point are not known. CDR3 sequence: CASSQDPGTGGDEQYF. DNA for the CDR3: TGTGCCAGCAGCCAAGACCCCGGGACAGGGGGCGACGAGCAGTACTTC.